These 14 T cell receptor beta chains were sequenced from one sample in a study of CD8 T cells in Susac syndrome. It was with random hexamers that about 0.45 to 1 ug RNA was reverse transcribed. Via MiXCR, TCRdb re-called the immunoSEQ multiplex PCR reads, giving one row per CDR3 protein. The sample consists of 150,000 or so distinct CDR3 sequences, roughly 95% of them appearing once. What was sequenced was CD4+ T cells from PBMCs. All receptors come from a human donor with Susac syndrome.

The CDR3 nucleotides read TGTGCCAGCAGTTTATCCCTGACGGAGCAGTACTTC. This translates into CASSLSLTEQYF. The chain employs TRBV25-1 and TRBJ2-7; D is undetermined. The CDR3 loop spans 12 amino acids. Germline values: CDR1 MGHDK, CDR2 SYGVNS. V was clipped by 5 bases and J by 7 bases, with 12 bases between them.

CDR3 coding DNA: TGTGCCAGCAGTAAACCGGGACAGGTCTCCTACGAGCAGTACTTC. This codes for CASSKPGQVSYEQYF. V is TRBV12-3 or TRBV12-4 and J is TRBJ2-7; 8 nucleotides match TRBD1. With V trimmed by 5 bases and J by 0 bases, 6 bases remained unmatched. The CDR3 sequence is 15 residues long.

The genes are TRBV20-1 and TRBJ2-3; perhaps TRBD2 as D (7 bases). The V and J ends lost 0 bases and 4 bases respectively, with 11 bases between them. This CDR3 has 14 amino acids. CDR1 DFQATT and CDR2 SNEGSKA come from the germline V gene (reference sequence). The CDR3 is CSARDFGGPDTQYF. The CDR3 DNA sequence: TGCAGTGCTAGAGATTTCGGGGGGCCAGATACGCAGTATTTT.

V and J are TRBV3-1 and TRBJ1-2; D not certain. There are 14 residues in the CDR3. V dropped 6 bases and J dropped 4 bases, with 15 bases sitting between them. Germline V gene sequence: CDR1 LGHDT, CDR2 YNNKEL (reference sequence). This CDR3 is CASSQRSQAYGYTF. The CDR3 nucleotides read TGTGCCAGCAGTCAAAGATCGCAGGCCTATGGCTACACCTTC.

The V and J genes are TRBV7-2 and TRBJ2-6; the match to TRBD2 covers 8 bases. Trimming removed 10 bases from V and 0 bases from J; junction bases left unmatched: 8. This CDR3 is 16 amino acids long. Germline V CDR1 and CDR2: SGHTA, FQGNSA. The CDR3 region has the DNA TGTGCCATCCCGGGAGGGCCCAGCTCTGGGGCCAACGTCCTGACTTTC. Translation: CAIPGGPSSGANVLTF.

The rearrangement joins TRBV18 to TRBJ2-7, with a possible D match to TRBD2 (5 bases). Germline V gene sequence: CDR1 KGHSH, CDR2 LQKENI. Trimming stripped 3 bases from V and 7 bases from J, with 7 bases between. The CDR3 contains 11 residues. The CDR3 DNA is TGTGCCAGCTCACCGGGAGTAGAGCAGTACTTC. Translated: CASSPGVEQYF.

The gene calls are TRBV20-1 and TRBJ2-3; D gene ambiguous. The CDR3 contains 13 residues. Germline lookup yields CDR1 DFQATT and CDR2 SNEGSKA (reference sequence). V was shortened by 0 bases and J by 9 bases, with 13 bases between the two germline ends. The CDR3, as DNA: TGCAGTGCTAGAGATCCCATCCCTGCCACGCAGTATTTT. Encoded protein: CSARDPIPATQYF.

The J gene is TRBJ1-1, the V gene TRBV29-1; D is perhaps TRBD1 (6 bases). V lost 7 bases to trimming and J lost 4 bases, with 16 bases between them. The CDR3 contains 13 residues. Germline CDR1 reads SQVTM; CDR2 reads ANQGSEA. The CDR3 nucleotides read TGCAGCGCCCTTGGGGGCACACGCACTGAAGCTTTCTTT. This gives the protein CSALGGTRTEAFF.

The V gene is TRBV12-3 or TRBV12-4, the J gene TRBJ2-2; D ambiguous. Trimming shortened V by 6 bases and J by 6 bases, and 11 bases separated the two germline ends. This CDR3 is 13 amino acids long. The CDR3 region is CASRRPGAGELFF. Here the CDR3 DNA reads TGTGCCAGCAGGCGACCTGGGGCCGGGGAGCTGTTTTTT.

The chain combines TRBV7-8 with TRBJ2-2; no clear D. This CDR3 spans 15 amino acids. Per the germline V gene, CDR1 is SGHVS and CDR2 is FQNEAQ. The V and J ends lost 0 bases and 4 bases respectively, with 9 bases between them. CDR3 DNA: TGTGCCAGCAGCTTAGCTTATGAGCCCACCGGGGAGCTGTTTTTT. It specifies CASSLAYEPTGELFF.

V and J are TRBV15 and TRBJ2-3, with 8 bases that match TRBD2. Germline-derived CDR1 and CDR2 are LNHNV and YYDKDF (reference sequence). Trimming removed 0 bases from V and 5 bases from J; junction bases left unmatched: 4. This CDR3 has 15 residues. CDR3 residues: CATSRDPGTRDTQYF. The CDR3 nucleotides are TGTGCCACCAGCAGAGATCCCGGGACTAGAGATACGCAGTATTTT.

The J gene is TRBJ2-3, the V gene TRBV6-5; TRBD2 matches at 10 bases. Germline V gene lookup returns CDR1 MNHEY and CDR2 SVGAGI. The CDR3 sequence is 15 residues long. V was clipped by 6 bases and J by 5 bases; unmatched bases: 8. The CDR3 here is CASRPLAGAGDTQYF. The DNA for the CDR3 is TGTGCCAGCAGACCTCTAGCGGGGGCGGGAGATACGCAGTATTTT.

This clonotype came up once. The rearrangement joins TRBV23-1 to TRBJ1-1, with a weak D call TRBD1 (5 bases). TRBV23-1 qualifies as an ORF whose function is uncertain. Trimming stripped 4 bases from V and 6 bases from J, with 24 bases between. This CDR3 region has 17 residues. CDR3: CASSPLRDSEKGSEAFF. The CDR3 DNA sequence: TGCGCCAGCAGTCCTCTTCGGGATTCTGAAAAGGGGTCTGAAGCTTTCTTT.

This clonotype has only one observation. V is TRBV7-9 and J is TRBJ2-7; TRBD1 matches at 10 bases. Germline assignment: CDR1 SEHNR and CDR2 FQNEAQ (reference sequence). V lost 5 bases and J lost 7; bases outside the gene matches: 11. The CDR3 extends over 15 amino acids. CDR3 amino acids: CASSTGQGGRKEQYF. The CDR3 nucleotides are TGTGCCAGCAGCACAGGACAGGGGGGTAGAAAAGAGCAGTACTTC.